This T cell receptor beta chain was found in a study of T cell changes during pregnancy in multiple sclerosis. The CDR3 totals 16 residues. V was pared by 0 bases and J by 5 bases, with 16 bases between. Germline CDR1 LGHNT, CDR2 FRNRAP. This table comes from immunoSEQ multiplex PCR, and its TCRdb copy is limited to in-frame clones, with some not included. This table has some 97,000 clones, 94% appearing once. This material consisted of peripheral blood, taken before pregnancy. The rearrangement joins TRBV12-5 to TRBJ2-5; TRBD1 might be the D (6 bases). The sequence was obtained from a female donor with multiple sclerosis, enrolled in a pregnancy study. The CDR3 loop is CASGLVLGQGSETQYF. CDR3 coding DNA: TGTGCTAGTGGTTTGGTACTTGGCCAGGGGAGCGAGACCCAGTACTTC.